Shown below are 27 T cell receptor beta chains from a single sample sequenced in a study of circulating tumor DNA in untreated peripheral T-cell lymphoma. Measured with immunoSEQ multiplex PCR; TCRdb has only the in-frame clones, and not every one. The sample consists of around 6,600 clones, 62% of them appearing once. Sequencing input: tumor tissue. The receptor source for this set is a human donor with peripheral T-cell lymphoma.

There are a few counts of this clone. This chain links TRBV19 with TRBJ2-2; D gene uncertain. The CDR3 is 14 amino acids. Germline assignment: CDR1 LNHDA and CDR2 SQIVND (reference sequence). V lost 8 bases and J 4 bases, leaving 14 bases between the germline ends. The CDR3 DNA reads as TGTGCCAGTGGGTGGGGATCGGGCACCGGGGAGCTGTTTTTT. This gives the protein CASGWGSGTGELFF.

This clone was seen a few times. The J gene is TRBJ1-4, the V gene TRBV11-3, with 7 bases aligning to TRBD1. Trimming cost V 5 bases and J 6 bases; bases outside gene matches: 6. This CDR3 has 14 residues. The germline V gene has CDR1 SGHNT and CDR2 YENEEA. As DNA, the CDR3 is TGTGCCAGCAGCGCAGGAAGGGGGCATGAAAAACTGTTTTTT. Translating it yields CASSAGRGHEKLFF.

This chain's CDR3 is CASSLVSGDPETQYF. In DNA, the CDR3 is TGTGCCAGCAGCTTAGTATCGGGGGATCCAGAGACCCAGTACTTC. This sequence joins TRBV11-3 and TRBJ2-5; D is possibly TRBD2 (6 bases). The CDR3 totals 15 residues. Trimming cost V 1 base and J 4 bases, with 13 bases left between them. Germline V gives CDR1 SGHNT, CDR2 YENEEA.

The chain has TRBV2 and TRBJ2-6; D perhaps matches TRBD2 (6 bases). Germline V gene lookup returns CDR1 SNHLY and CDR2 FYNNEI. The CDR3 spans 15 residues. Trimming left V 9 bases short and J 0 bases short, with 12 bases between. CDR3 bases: TGTGCCAGGAGACGGGGGAGCTCTGGGGCCAACGTCCTGACTTTC. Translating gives CARRRGSSGANVLTF.

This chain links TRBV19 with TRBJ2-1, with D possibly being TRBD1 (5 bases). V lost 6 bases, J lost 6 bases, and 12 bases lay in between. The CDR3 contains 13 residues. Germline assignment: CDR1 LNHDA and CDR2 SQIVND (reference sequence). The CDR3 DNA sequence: TGTGCCAGTAGAGGTACAGGTCCCAATGAGCAGTTCTTC. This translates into CASRGTGPNEQFF.

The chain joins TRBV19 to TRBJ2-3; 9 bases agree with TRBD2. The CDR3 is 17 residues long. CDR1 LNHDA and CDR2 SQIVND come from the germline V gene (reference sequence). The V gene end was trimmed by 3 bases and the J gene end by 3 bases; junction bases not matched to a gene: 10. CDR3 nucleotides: TGTGCCAGTAGTATGCGGATAGCGGGAGTCGGTACAGATACGCAGTATTTT. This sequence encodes CASSMRIAGVGTDTQYF.

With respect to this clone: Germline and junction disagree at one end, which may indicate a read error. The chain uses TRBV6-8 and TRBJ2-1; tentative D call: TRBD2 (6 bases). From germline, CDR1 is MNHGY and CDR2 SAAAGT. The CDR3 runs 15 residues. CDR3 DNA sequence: TGTGCCATCAGTACGGGAGACAGATCCTACAATGAGCAGTTCTTC. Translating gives CAISTGDRSYNEQFF.

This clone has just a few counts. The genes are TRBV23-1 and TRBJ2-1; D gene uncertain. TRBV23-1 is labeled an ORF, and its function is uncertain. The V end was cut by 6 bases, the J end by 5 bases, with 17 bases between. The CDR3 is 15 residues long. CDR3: CASSQDLMGNNEQFF. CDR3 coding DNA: TGCGCCAGCAGCCAAGATCTTATGGGAAACAATGAGCAGTTCTTC.

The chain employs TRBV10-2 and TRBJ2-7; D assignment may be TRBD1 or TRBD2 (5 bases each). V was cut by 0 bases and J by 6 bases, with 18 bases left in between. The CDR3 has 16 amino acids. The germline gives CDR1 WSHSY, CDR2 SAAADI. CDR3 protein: CASSESGARPISEQYF. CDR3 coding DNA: TGCGCCAGCAGTGAGTCCGGGGCTAGACCTATTTCCGAGCAGTACTTC.

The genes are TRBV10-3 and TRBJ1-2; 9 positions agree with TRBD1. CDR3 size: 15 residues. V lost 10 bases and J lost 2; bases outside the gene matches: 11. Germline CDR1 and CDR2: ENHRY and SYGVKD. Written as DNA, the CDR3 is TGTGCCAGCGGGGGTGGAGGGACAGGGAACTATGGCTACACCTTC. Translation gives CASGGGGTGNYGYTF.

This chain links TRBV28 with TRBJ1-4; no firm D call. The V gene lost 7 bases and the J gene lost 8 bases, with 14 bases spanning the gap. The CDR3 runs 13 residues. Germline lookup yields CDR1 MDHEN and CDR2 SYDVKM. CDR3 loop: CASNSFLGEKLFF. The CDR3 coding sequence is TGTGCCAGCAATAGCTTTTTGGGAGAAAAACTGTTTTTT. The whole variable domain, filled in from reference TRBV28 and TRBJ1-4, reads DVKVTQSSRYLVKRTGEKVFLECVQDMDHENMFWYRQDPGLGLRLIYFSYDVKMKEKGDIPEGYSVSREKKERFSLILESASTNQTSMYLCASNSFLGEKLFFGSGTQLSVL.

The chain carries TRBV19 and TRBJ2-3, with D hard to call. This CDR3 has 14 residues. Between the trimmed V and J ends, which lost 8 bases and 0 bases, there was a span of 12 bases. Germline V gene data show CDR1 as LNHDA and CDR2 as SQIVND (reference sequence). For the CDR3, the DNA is TGTGCCAGTGGCCCAGTGGGGAGCACAGATACGCAGTATTTT. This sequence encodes CASGPVGSTDTQYF. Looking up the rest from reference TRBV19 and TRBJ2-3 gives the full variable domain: DGGITQSPKYLFRKEGQNVTLSCEQNLNHDAMYWYRQDPGQGLRLIYYSQIVNDFQKGDIAEGYSVSREKKESFPLTVTSAQKNPTAFYLCASGPVGSTDTQYFGPGTRLTVL.

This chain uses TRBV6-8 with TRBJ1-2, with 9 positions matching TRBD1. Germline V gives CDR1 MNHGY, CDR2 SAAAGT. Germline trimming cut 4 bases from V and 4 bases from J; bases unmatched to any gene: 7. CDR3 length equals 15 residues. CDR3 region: CASSSQTGGVYGYTF. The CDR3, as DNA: TGTGCCAGCAGTTCGCAAACAGGGGGCGTCTATGGCTACACCTTC.

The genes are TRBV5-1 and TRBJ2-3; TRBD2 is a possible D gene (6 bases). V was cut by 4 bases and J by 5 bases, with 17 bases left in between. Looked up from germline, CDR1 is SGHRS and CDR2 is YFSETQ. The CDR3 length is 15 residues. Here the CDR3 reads CASSQDSGEGDTQYF. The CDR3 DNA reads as TGCGCCAGCAGCCAAGATTCGGGAGAGGGAGATACGCAGTATTTT.

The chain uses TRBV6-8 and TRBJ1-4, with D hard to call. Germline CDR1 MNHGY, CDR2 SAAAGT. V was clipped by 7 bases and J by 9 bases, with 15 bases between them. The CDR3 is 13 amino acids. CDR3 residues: CASTAIVWKKLFF. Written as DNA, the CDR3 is TGTGCCAGCACAGCCATTGTGTGGAAAAAACTGTTTTTT.

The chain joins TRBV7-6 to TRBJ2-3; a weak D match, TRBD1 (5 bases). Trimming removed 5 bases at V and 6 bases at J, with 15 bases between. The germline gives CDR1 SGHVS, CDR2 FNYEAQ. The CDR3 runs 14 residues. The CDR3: CASSPLGAGDTQYF. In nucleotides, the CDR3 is TGTGCCAGCAGCCCTCTAGGGGCCGGGGATACGCAGTATTTT.

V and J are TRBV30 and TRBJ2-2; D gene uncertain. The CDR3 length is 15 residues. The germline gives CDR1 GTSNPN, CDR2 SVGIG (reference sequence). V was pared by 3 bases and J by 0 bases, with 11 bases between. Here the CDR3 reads CAWRRRFANTGELFF. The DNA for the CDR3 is TGTGCCTGGAGGCGCAGGTTTGCGAACACCGGGGAGCTGTTTTTT.

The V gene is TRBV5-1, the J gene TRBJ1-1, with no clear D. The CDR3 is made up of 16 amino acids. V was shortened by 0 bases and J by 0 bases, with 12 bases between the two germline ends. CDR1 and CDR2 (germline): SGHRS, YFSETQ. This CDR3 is CASSLGAGGLNTEAFF. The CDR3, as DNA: TGCGCCAGCAGCTTGGGTGCAGGCGGTTTGAACACTGAAGCTTTCTTT.

The chain's CDR3 is CASSNRDRGLETQYF. The DNA for the CDR3 is TGTGCCAGTAGTAACCGGGACAGGGGGCTAGAGACCCAGTACTTC. The rearrangement joins TRBV19 to TRBJ2-5; 12 nucleotides agree with TRBD1. The trim removed 4 bases at V and 4 bases at J, leaving 4 bases unmatched. Germline CDR1 and CDR2: LNHDA and SQIVND (reference sequence). The CDR3 is made up of 15 amino acids.

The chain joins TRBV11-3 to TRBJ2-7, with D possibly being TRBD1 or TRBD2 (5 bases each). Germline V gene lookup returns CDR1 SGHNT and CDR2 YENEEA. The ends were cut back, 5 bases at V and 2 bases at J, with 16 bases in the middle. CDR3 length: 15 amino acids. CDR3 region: CASSPPWGRAYEQYF. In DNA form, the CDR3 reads TGTGCCAGCAGCCCCCCCTGGGGACGAGCCTACGAGCAGTACTTC.

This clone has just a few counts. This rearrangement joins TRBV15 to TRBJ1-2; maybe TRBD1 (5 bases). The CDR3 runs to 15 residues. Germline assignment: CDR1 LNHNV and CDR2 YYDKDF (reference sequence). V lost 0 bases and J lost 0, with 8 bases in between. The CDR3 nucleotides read TGTGCCACCAGCAGAGAAGAAGGGGCTAACTATGGCTACACCTTC. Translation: CATSREEGANYGYTF.

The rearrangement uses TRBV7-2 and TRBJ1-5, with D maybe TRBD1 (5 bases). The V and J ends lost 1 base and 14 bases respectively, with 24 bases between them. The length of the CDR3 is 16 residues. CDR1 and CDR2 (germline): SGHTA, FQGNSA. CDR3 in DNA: TGTGCCAGCAGCTTAGGGGGGGGTGGTTTAATCAGCCCGGAGCATTTT. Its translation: CASSLGGGGLISPEHF. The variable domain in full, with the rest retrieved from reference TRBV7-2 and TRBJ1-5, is GAGVSQSPSNKVTEKGKDVELRCDPISGHTALYWYRQSLGQGLEFLIYFQGNSAPDKSGLPSDRFSAERTGGSVSTLTIQRTQQEDSAVYLCASSLGGGGLISPEHFGDGTRLSIL.

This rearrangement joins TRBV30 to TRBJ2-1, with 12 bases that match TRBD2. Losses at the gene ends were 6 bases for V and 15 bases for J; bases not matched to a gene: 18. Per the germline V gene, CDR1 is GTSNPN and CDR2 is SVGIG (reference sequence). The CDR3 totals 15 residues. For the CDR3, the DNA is TGTGCCTGTCCCAGGACTAGCGGGGAACCACCTATACGGTTCTTC. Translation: CACPRTSGEPPIRFF.

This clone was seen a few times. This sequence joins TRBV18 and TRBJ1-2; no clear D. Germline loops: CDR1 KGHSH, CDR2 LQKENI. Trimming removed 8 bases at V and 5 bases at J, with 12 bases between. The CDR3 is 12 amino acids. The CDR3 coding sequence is TGTGCCAGCCTCCCCATCGGGTATGGCTACACCTTC. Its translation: CASLPIGYGYTF.

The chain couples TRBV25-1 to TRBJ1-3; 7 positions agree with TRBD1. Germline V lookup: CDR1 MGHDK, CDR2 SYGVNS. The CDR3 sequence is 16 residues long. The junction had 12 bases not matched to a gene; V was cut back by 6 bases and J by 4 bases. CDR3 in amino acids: CASRRDRVAKGNTIYF. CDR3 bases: TGTGCCAGCAGAAGAGACAGGGTTGCAAAAGGAAACACCATATATTTT.

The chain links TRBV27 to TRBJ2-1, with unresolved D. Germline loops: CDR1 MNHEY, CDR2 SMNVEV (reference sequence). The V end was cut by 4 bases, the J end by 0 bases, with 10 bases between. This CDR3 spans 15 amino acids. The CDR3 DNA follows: TGTGCCAGCAGTTACGACACCTCCTCCTACAATGAGCAGTTCTTC. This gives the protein CASSYDTSSYNEQFF.

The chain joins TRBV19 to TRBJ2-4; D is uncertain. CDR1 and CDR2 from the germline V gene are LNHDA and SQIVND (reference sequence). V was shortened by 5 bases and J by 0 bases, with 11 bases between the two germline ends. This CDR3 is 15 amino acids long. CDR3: CASSSGRLAKNIQYF. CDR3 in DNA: TGTGCCAGTAGTTCGGGCAGACTAGCCAAAAACATTCAGTACTTC.